The 30 T cell receptor beta chains presented below share a single source sample, sequenced in a study of tumor-infiltrating lymphocytes in primary liver carcinoma. The researchers produced TCR beta cDNA from around 0.5 ug total RNA with a constant-region primer. Amplification in three nested multiplex PCR rounds with slightly modified ARM-PCR gave rise to TCR beta libraries. With TRBV1-TRBV30 forward primers and a C-beta reverse primer, the first two PCR rounds were run for roughly 10 cycles each. TCRdb reprocessed the multiplex PCR reads with MiXCR, giving one entry per CDR3 protein. The data contain about 180,000 distinct CDR3 sequences, over 50% of them singletons. Blood RNA came from unsorted whole blood; germline DNA was also extracted. Sequenced sample: peripheral blood. The receptors stem from a man between 40 and 49 years old with primary liver carcinoma and hepatitis B virus infection.

V usage is TRBV19 and J usage is TRBJ2-7; no firm D call. Trimming removed 7 bases from V and 3 bases from J, with 16 bases in between. The CDR3 covers 14 residues. The germline gives CDR1 LNHDA, CDR2 SQIVND (reference sequence). The CDR3 region is CASMGKITDYEQYF. CDR3 in DNA: TGTGCCAGTATGGGGAAGATCACCGACTACGAGCAGTACTTC.

The V gene is TRBV11-2, the J gene TRBJ2-7; 8 bases align to TRBD1. Germline V CDR1 and CDR2: SGHAT, FQNNGV. The CDR3 sequence is 14 residues long. Trimming removed 5 bases from V and 3 bases from J; junction bases left unmatched: 6. CDR3 sequence: CASSTGQANYEQYF. CDR3 sequence (DNA): TGTGCCAGCAGCACGGGACAGGCGAACTACGAGCAGTACTTC. The whole variable domain, filled in from reference TRBV11-2 and TRBJ2-7, reads EAGVAQSPRYKIIEKRQSVAFWCNPISGHATLYWYQQILGQGPKLLIQFQNNGVVDDSQLPKDRFSAERLKGVDSTLKIQPAKLEDSAVYLCASSTGQANYEQYFGPGTRLTVT.

The genes are TRBV6-5 and TRBJ2-4; D not resolved. There are 15 residues in the CDR3. Trimming took 5 bases from V and 0 from J, leaving 11 bases between them. Germline V lookup: CDR1 MNHEY, CDR2 SVGAGI. The CDR3 nucleotides are TGTGCCAGCAGTCCCTCGAACTTAGCCAAAAACATTCAGTACTTC. This sequence encodes CASSPSNLAKNIQYF.

As regards this clonotype: This could be a read error, since a much larger clone is one nucleotide away. V is TRBV5-1 and J is TRBJ2-5, with TRBD2 matching 11 bases. The length of the CDR3 is 16 residues. Germline CDR1 and CDR2: SGHRS and YFSETQ. Written as DNA, the CDR3 is TGCGCCAGCAGCCCCCTAGCGGGAGGATCACAAGAGACCCAGAACTTC. Its translation is CASSPLAGGSQETQNF.

This clonotype occurred many times. The J gene is TRBJ2-2, the V gene TRBV29-1, with 8 nucleotides matching TRBD1. CDR3 length: 16 amino acids. CDR1 and CDR2 (germline): SQVTM, ANQGSEA. The V segment lost 1 base and the J segment 6 bases; nucleotides outside the gene matches: 10. In DNA, the CDR3 is TGCAGCGTTGAAGTTCCCTATGGGACAGGTCCCGGGGAGCTGTTTTTT. This translates into CSVEVPYGTGPGELFF.

This clonotype was seen a few times. A much larger clone lies a single base off, so this may be a read error. The CDR3 DNA reads TGTGCCAGCAGGCTAGCGGGAGCCGTGTGTGAGCAGTTCTTC. Protein sequence: CASRLAGAVCEQFF. J is TRBJ2-1 and V is TRBV6-1; 10 nucleotides align to TRBD2. With 6 bases clipped from V and 9 bases from J, the junction kept 8 bases outside the gene matches. Germline loops: CDR1 MNHNS, CDR2 SASEGT. The CDR3 totals 14 residues.

A few counts support this clonotype. The chain carries TRBV6-5 and TRBJ1-1; 7 positions match TRBD1. The junction had 11 bases not matched to a gene; V was cut back by 4 bases and J by 6 bases. The germline gives CDR1 MNHEY, CDR2 SVGAGI. The CDR3 loop spans 15 amino acids. CDR3 loop: CASSSPSGGKAEAFF. CDR3 nucleotides: TGTGCCAGCAGTTCTCCGTCAGGGGGGAAAGCTGAAGCTTTCTTT.

V usage is TRBV4-1 and J usage is TRBJ1-5; unclear D gene. The CDR3 runs 15 residues. V gave up 2 bases and J gave up 14 bases, with 22 bases separating them. CDR1 and CDR2 (germline): MGHRA, YSYEKL. CDR3 residues: CASSQNHQQRDPKHF. As DNA, the CDR3 is TGCGCCAGCAGCCAAAATCATCAGCAGCGGGATCCCAAGCATTTT.

On this clonotype itself: Possible read error: a much larger clone is one base away. CDR3 bases: TGTGCCGGCAGCTTGCGGGGGGAACAGCCCCAGCATTTT. Amino acids: CAGSLRGEQPQHF. The V and J genes are TRBV11-2 and TRBJ1-5; weak D call: TRBD1 (5 bases). This CDR3 has 13 amino acids. From germline, CDR1 is SGHAT and CDR2 FQNNGV.

In the case of this clonotype: A read error may account for a junction end that differs from germline. The chain uses TRBV12-3 or TRBV12-4 and TRBJ1-1; no clear D gene. CDR3 length: 12 residues. The DNA of the CDR3 is TGTGCCGGCAGGCCAATGAACACTGAAGCTTTCTTT. Amino acids: CAGRPMNTEAFF.

In this sample, this clonotype turned up once. Its ends do not fully match the called genes, so a read error is possible. The chain has TRBV29-1 and TRBJ2-3; the match to TRBD2 covers 7 bases. This CDR3 contains 14 residues. Germline CDR1 SQVTM, CDR2 ANQGSEA. For the CDR3, the DNA is TGCAGCGTTTTGGGAGGGCCGGTGGGAGATAAGCAGTATTTT. Translation gives CSVLGGPVGDKQYF.

The chain is built from TRBV5-4 and TRBJ1-1; D call uncertain. The CDR3 sequence is 16 residues long. V shed 0 bases and J shed 7 bases, with 19 bases lying between them. CDR1 and CDR2 (germline): SGHNT, YYREEE (reference sequence). The CDR3 reads CASSLDVVPATNEAFF. The CDR3 nucleotides read TGTGCCAGCAGCTTGGATGTCGTTCCAGCCACCAATGAAGCTTTCTTT.

This clonotype was counted only a few times. This sequence joins TRBV28 and TRBJ2-7; TRBD2 agrees at 10 bases. Germline CDR1 MDHEN, CDR2 SYDVKM. The CDR3 loop spans 15 amino acids. V dropped 9 bases and J dropped 3; count of bases not matched to a gene: 11. Written as DNA, the CDR3 is TGTGCCAGTCAGACCCTAGCGGGAGCCCTCTACGAGCAGTACTTC. Protein product: CASQTLAGALYEQYF.

Remarks on this clonotype: At one end, the junction sequence differs from germline, possibly due to a read error. V gene TRBV11-2 combines with J gene TRBJ2-7; the D is unclear. This CDR3 is built from 11 residues. From germline, CDR1 is SGHAT and CDR2 FQNNGV. CDR3 residues: CASGLAREQYF. In DNA form, the CDR3 reads TGTGCCAGCGGCTTAGCCCGCGAGCAGTACTTC.

J is TRBJ1-1 and V is TRBV6-1, with a weak D call TRBD1 (6 bases). The CDR3 extends over 13 amino acids. Trimming pared 8 bases from V and 4 bases from J, leaving 14 bases between. Germline V lookup: CDR1 MNHNS, CDR2 SASEGT. The CDR3 DNA reads as TGTGCCAGCGGGGCGCAGGGGCGCACTGAAGCTTTCTTT. It codes for CASGAQGRTEAFF.

The table lists this clonotype with a few counts. V is TRBV4-2 and J is TRBJ2-1; D gene uncertain. V shed 1 base and J shed 5 bases, with 9 bases lying between them. CDR3 length: 14 residues. Germline CDR1 and CDR2: LGHNA and YNFKEQ. The chain's CDR3 is CASSQASRDNEQFF. CDR3 coding DNA: TGTGCCAGCAGCCAAGCTAGTAGGGACAATGAGCAGTTCTTC.

A remark on this clonotype: A much larger clone differs from this one at a single base, so this may be a read error. The V and J genes are TRBV11-2 and TRBJ2-3, with D tentatively TRBD2 (6 bases). CDR3 size: 17 residues. Germline CDR1 is SGHAT and CDR2 is FQNNGV. CDR3 residues: CASSPGGLLTSTNTQYF. The CDR3 coding sequence is TGTGCCAGCAGCCCTGGAGGACTACTTACTAGCACAAATACGCAGTATTTT.

Turning to this clonotype: It may be a read error: a sequence one base away is much more abundant. The chain employs TRBV12-3 or TRBV12-4 and TRBJ2-1, with unresolved D. This CDR3 is 16 amino acids long. CDR3 loop: CTSSLWSLGRTNEQFF. As DNA, the CDR3 is TGTACCAGCAGTCTCTGGAGCCTGGGCAGGACCAATGAGCAGTTCTTC.

As for this clonotype: This sequence may be a read error, since a much larger clone differs from it by one base. This CDR3 is CVSSPRTGGNNEQFF. CDR3 sequence (DNA): TGTGTCAGCAGCCCGCGGACAGGGGGGAACAATGAGCAGTTCTTC. This chain connects TRBV4-2 to TRBJ2-1; 10 positions match TRBD1. Looked up from germline, CDR1 is LGHNA and CDR2 is YNFKEQ. The CDR3 is made up of 15 amino acids.

The genes are TRBV7-9 and TRBJ2-1; 10 bases agree with TRBD1. V was pared by 1 base and J by 9 bases, with 6 bases of the junction left unmatched. The germline V gene encodes CDR1 SEHNR and CDR2 FQNEAQ (reference sequence). The CDR3 is 15 residues long. Here the CDR3 reads CASSLGQGASPEQFF. CDR3 coding DNA: TGTGCCAGCAGCTTAGGACAGGGGGCATCCCCTGAGCAGTTCTTC.

The chain has TRBV29-1 and TRBJ2-2; possible D gene TRBD2, 6 bases. Looked up from germline, CDR1 is SQVTM and CDR2 is ANQGSEA. Trimming removed 3 bases at V and 9 bases at J, with 20 bases between. The CDR3 loop spans 15 amino acids. In DNA form, the CDR3 reads TGCAGCGTTGAGGACGCCTCGGGAGCCCCCCGGGAGCTGTTTTTT. It specifies CSVEDASGAPRELFF.

Remarks on this clonotype: A junction boundary mismatches the germline segment, possibly from a read error. The rearrangement uses TRBV28 and TRBJ1-2; D is unclear. This CDR3 contains 14 residues. Germline V lookup: CDR1 MDHEN, CDR2 SYDVKM. The DNA for the CDR3 is TGTGTCAGCAGTTTGGGCAGGACGTACTATGGCTACACCTTC. This codes for CVSSLGRTYYGYTF.

The V and J genes are TRBV6-2 or TRBV6-3 and TRBJ2-1, with 7 nucleotides matching TRBD2. CDR1 MNHEY and CDR2 SVGEGT come from the germline V gene. The CDR3 loop spans 15 amino acids. Trimming took 4 bases from V and 15 from J; bases not matched to a gene: 18. CDR3 loop: CASSSHAGKSGNTFF. The CDR3 DNA sequence: TGTGCCAGCAGTTCCCATGCGGGTAAGAGCGGGAATACGTTCTTC.

The rearrangement links TRBV5-5 to TRBJ2-5, with TRBD2 identical over 10 bases. The germline V gene has CDR1 SGHKS and CDR2 YYEKEE (reference sequence). Losses at the gene ends were 4 bases for V and 5 bases for J; bases not matched to a gene: 8. CDR3 length: 15 residues. Here the CDR3 DNA reads TGTGCCAGCAGCCTCAGCGGGAGGGTTTTGGAGACCCAGTACTTC. It codes for CASSLSGRVLETQYF.

This clonotype was counted only a few times. This rearrangement joins TRBV6-5 to TRBJ1-2; TRBD1 agrees at 7 bases. V lost 6 bases to trimming and J lost 8 bases; unmatched junction nucleotides: 9. The CDR3 extends over 13 amino acids. Germline-derived CDR1 and CDR2 are MNHEY and SVGAGI. CDR3 in DNA: TGTGCCAGCAGAGACGACAGGGTGCACGGCTACACCTTC. It specifies CASRDDRVHGYTF.

On this clonotype itself: The junction does not match germline at one end; this may be a read error. The rearrangement uses TRBV19 and TRBJ2-1, with TRBD2 as a possible D gene (7 bases). Germline V CDR1 and CDR2: LNHDA, SQIVND (reference sequence). This CDR3 is 14 amino acids long. The CDR3 bases are TGTGCCGGTAGCTGGGAGGGGGTCTACAATGAGCAGTTCTTC. Encoded protein: CAGSWEGVYNEQFF.

In its sample, this clonotype was seen many times. The chain links TRBV4-1 to TRBJ2-2, with D maybe TRBD1 (6 bases). Germline V gives CDR1 MGHRA, CDR2 YSYEKL. V was cut by 0 bases and J by 4 bases, with 9 bases left in between. There are 15 residues in the CDR3. CDR3 DNA sequence: TGCGCCAGCAGCCAAGATCAGGGGAGCACCGGGGAGCTGTTTTTT. Its protein product is CASSQDQGSTGELFF.

A word on this clonotype: The junction shows a germline mismatch at one end, possibly a read error. The chain joins TRBV10-3 to TRBJ1-4; possibly TRBD1 for D (5 bases). The germline V gene has CDR1 ENHRY and CDR2 SYGVKD. The CDR3 has 14 residues. The CDR3 nucleotides read TGTGCCATCAGTGGAGGGGTAGATTCTGAAGAACTGTTTTTT. Its translation is CAISGGVDSEELFF.

CDR3 region: CAWDLTGASYEQYF. The CDR3 bases are TGTGCCTGGGACTTGACAGGGGCCTCCTACGAGCAGTACTTC. This chain links TRBV30 with TRBJ2-7, with 8 positions matching TRBD1. Looked up from germline, CDR1 is GTSNPN and CDR2 is SVGIG (reference sequence). CDR3 length: 14 residues. Unmatched junction bases numbered 6, after V lost 5 bases and J lost 0 bases.

The CDR3 nucleotides read TGTGCCAGCAGCGAAGGACTAGATTCCGACGAGCAGTACTTC. This translates into CASSEGLDSDEQYF. The chain links TRBV7-8 to TRBJ2-7; TRBD2 matches at 7 bases. The length of the CDR3 is 14 residues. V lost 5 bases, J lost 5 bases, and 9 bases stayed unmatched. Germline CDR1 reads SGHVS; CDR2 reads FQNEAQ.